These 12 T cell receptor beta chains originate from one sample sequenced in a study of spatial heterogeneity in lung cancer (dated by TCRdb to between 2017 and 2020). Study-wide conclusions, independent of this receptor: The number of expanded intratumoral alpha and beta TCRs correlated with the tumor nonsynonymous mutation count.

The library relied on 5' RACE. Sequencing was performed on a NextSeq 500. The raw public reads went through TCRdb reprocessing: fastp at Q25, MiXCR clone calling, in-frame beta chains kept. Entries that share a CDR3 protein sequence are merged under the most common genes and DNA. The sample includes some 10,000 distinct CDR3 sequences, with about 13% observed a single time. The biggest ten clones account for 30% to 45% of the sample. Antigen specificity for these receptors is unknown. Taken with the paper, the label for time point translates to: sample taken at primary tumor resection. The sample here was lung tumor tissue, taken at surgery. These receptors all come from a male donor with early-stage non-small cell lung cancer.

There are a few counts of this clonotype. The V call is TRBV7-9, the J call TRBJ2-1; TRBD1 might be the D (6 bases). Germline CDR1 reads SEHNR; CDR2 reads FQNEAQ (reference sequence). This CDR3 has 11 residues. The ends were cut back, 7 bases at V and 8 bases at J, with 9 bases in the middle. DNA for the CDR3: TGTGCCAGCACAGGGGTGGATGAGCAGTTCTTC. It specifies CASTGVDEQFF. Drawing the rest from reference TRBV7-9 and TRBJ2-1, the complete variable domain is DTGVSQNPRHKITKRGQNVTFRCDPISEHNRLYWYRQTLGQGPEFLTYFQNEAQLEKSRLLSDRFSAERPKGSFSTLEIQRTEQGDSAMYLCASTGVDEQFFGPGTRLTVL.

This clonotype counts as medium-sized. The chain has TRBV28 and TRBJ2-6; no definite D call. The V and J ends lost 4 bases and 1 base respectively, with 8 bases between them. Germline V CDR1 and CDR2: MDHEN, SYDVKM. The CDR3 runs to 15 residues. This chain's CDR3 is CASSSPPSGANVLTF. The CDR3 coding sequence is TGTGCCAGCAGTTCCCCCCCTTCTGGGGCCAACGTCCTGACTTTC.

This clonotype occurred many times. The rearrangement links TRBV27 to TRBJ2-1; 9 positions match TRBD2. The germline gives CDR1 MNHEY, CDR2 SMNVEV (reference sequence). CDR3 length equals 18 residues. V lost 0 bases, J lost 1 base, and 7 bases stayed unmatched. For the CDR3, the DNA is TGTGCCAGCAGTTTATCCCCAGCGGCGGGGGGGTCCTACAATGAGCAGTTCTTC. Translated, it gives CASSLSPAAGGSYNEQFF.

The chain employs TRBV6-2 or TRBV6-3 and TRBJ1-5; D is uncertain. The CDR3 runs 14 residues. Germline V gene lookup returns CDR1 MNHEY and CDR2 SVGEGT. With 8 bases removed from V and 3 bases from J, the gap between germline ends came to 14 bases. CDR3 nucleotide sequence: TGTGCCAGCGCATACACTCTATTCAATCAGCCCCAGCATTTT. Its translation: CASAYTLFNQPQHF.

This chain uses TRBV11-2 with TRBJ2-1; D is unclear. V lost 2 bases and J lost 14, with 10 bases in between. The CDR3 consists of 11 residues. Germline-derived CDR1 and CDR2 are SGHAT and FQNNGV. The chain's CDR3 is CASSLSGEKFF. The CDR3 nucleotides read TGTGCCAGCAGCTTATCAGGAGAAAAGTTCTTC. The whole variable domain, filled in from reference TRBV11-2 and TRBJ2-1, reads EAGVAQSPRYKIIEKRQSVAFWCNPISGHATLYWYQQILGQGPKLLIQFQNNGVVDDSQLPKDRFSAERLKGVDSTLKIQPAKLEDSAVYLCASSLSGEKFFGPGTRLTVL.

This clonotype was picked up a small number of times. The rearrangement uses TRBV3-1 and TRBJ2-5; tentative D call: TRBD2 (5 bases). The CDR3 has 13 amino acids. CDR1 is LGHDT and CDR2 is YNNKEL in the germline V gene (reference sequence). Trimming removed 0 bases at V and 5 bases at J, with 7 bases between. CDR3 nucleotide sequence: TGTGCCAGCAGCCAAGATCCGGGGGAGACCCAGTACTTC. This encodes CASSQDPGETQYF.

This clonotype is categorized as medium-sized. The J gene is TRBJ2-2, the V gene TRBV27; D may match TRBD1 or TRBD2 (5 bases each). V shed 2 bases and J shed 13 bases, with 11 bases lying between them. Germline-derived CDR1 and CDR2 are MNHEY and SMNVEV (reference sequence). The CDR3 has 12 residues. The CDR3 spells CASSLGRDVLFF. Here the CDR3 DNA reads TGTGCCAGCAGTTTAGGCCGGGACGTGCTGTTTTTT.

The genes are TRBV28 and TRBJ1-6; D uncertain. V was clipped by 5 bases and J by 11 bases, with 10 bases between them. CDR3 size: 12 residues. Germline lookup yields CDR1 MDHEN and CDR2 SYDVKM. CDR3 loop: CASSLLRAPLHF. The CDR3 nucleotides read TGTGCCAGCAGTCTCTTGCGGGCACCCCTCCACTTT.

The chain employs TRBV4-2 and TRBJ2-3, with no clear D. The CDR3 loop spans 11 amino acids. Trimming cost V 1 base and J 5 bases, with 1 base left between them. Germline CDR1 and CDR2: LGHNA and YNFKEQ. The CDR3 DNA follows: TGTGCCAGCAGCCAAGTAGATACGCAGTATTTT. Translation: CASSQVDTQYF.

There are a few counts of this clonotype. The genes are TRBV18 and TRBJ1-2; 8 nucleotides align to TRBD1. Looked up from germline, CDR1 is KGHSH and CDR2 is LQKENI. J lost 3 bases, V lost 4 bases, and 4 bases had no gene match. The CDR3 extends over 14 amino acids. The CDR3 region is CASSRQGKDYGYTF. The CDR3 DNA reads as TGTGCCAGCTCACGACAGGGGAAGGACTATGGCTACACCTTC.

This clonotype ranks as medium-sized (0.01 to 0.1%). This chain links TRBV4-3 with TRBJ1-1, with unresolved D. CDR1 LGHNA and CDR2 YSLEER come from the germline V gene. This CDR3 region has 15 residues. Deletions cut 3 bases from V and 3 bases from J, with 14 bases between. CDR3 sequence: CASSQESVGYTEAFF. As DNA, the CDR3 is TGCGCCAGCAGCCAGGAGTCCGTTGGGTACACTGAAGCTTTCTTT.

This clonotype occurred many times. The rearrangement uses TRBV10-1 and TRBJ2-3; 11 nucleotides align to TRBD2. Unmatched junction bases numbered 5, after V lost 3 bases and J lost 6 bases. CDR3 length: 15 residues. Germline values: CDR1 WNHNN, CDR2 SYGVQD (reference sequence). The CDR3 DNA follows: TGCGCCAGCAGTGAAGGTAGCGGGGGGGCCGATACGCAGTATTTT. It specifies CASSEGSGGADTQYF.